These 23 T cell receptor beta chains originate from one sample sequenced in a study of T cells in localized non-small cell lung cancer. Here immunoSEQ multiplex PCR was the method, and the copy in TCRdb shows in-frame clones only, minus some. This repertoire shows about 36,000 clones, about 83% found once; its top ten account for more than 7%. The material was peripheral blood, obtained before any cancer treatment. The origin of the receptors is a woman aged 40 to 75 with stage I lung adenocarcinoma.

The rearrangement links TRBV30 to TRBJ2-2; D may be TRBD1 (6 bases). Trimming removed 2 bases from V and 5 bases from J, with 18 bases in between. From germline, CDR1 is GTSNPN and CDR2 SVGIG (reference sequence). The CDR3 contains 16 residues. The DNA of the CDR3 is TGTGCCTGGAGTCCCCGAGGGACACTAGAAACCGGGGAGCTGTTTTTT. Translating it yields CAWSPRGTLETGELFF.

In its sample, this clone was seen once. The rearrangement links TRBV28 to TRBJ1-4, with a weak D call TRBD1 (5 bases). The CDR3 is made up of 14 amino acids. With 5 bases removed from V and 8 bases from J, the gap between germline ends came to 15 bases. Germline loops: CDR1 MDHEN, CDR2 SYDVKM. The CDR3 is CASSPLVRAEKLFF. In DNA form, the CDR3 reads TGTGCCAGCAGTCCATTAGTCAGGGCCGAAAAACTGTTTTTT.

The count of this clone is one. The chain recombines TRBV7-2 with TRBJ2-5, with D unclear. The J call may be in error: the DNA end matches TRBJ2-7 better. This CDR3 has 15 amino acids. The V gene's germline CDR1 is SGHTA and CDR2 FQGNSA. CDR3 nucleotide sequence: TGTGCCAGCAGCTTACAAGGGTCGAGCTCCTACGAGCAGTACTTC. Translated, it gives CASSLQGSSSYEQYF.

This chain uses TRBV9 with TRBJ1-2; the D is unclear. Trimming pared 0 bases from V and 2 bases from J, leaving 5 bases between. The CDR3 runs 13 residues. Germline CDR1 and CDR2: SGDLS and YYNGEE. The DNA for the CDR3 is TGTGCCAGCAGCGTAGCGCAAAACTATGGCTACACCTTC. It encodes CASSVAQNYGYTF. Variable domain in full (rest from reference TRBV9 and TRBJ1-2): DSGVTQTPKHLITATGQRVTLRCSPRSGDLSVYWYQQSLDQGLQFLIQYYNGEERAKGNILERFSAQQFPDLHSELNLSSLELGDSALYFCASSVAQNYGYTFGSGTRLTVV.

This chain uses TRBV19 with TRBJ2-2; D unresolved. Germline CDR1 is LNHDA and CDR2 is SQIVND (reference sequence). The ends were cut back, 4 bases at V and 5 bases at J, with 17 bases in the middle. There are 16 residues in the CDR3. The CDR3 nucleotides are TGTGCCAGTAGTAATTCCCCGACCGCCCGGACCGGGGAGCTGTTTTTT. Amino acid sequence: CASSNSPTARTGELFF.

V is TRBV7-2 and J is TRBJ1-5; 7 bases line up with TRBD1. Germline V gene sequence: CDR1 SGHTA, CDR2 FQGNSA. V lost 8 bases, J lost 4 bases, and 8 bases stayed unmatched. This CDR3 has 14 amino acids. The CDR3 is CASRRTGPNQPQHF. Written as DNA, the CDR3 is TGTGCCAGCCGGCGGACAGGCCCTAATCAGCCCCAGCATTTT.

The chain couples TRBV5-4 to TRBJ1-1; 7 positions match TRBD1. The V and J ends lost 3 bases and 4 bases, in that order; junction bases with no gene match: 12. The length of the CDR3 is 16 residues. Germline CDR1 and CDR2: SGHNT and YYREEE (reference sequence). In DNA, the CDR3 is TGTGCCAGCAGCTCAACCACGACAGGGCCGGGCACTGAAGCTTTCTTT. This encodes CASSSTTTGPGTEAFF. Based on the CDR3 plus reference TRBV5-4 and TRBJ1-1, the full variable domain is ETGVTQSPTHLIKTRGQQVTLRCSSQSGHNTVSWYQQALGQGPQFIFQYYREEENGRGNFPPRFSGLQFPNYSSELNVNALELDDSALYLCASSSTTTGPGTEAFFGQGTRLTVV.

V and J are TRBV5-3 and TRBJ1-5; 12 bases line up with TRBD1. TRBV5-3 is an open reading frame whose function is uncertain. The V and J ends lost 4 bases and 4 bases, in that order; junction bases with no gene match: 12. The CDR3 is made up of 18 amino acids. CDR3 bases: TGTGCCAGAAGCCTGGGACAGGGGGCGCCCCATGGGAATCAGCCCCAGCATTTT. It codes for CARSLGQGAPHGNQPQHF.

The CDR3 nucleotides are TGCGCCAGCAGCAGAGGCGACAGAAGGAACACTGAAGCTTTCTTT. This sequence encodes CASSRGDRRNTEAFF. The rearrangement uses TRBV5-1 and TRBJ1-1, with a possible D match to TRBD1 (5 bases). CDR1 is SGHRS and CDR2 is YFSETQ in the germline V gene. Trimming removed 4 bases at V and 1 base at J, with 14 bases between. The CDR3 spans 15 residues. Full variable domain (rest looked up from reference TRBV5-1 and TRBJ1-1): KAGVTQTPRYLIKTRGQQVTLSCSPISGHRSVSWYQQTPGQGLQFLFEYFSETQRNKGNFPGRFSGRQFSNSRSEMNVSTLELGDSALYLCASSRGDRRNTEAFFGQGTRLTVV.

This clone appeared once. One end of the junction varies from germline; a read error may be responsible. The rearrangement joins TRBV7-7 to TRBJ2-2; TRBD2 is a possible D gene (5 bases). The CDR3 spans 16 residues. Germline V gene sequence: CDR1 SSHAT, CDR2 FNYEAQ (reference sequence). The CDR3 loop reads CASSLGGLGGRGELFF. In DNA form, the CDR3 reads TGTGCTAGCAGCTTAGGAGGTCTAGGTGGTCGCGGGGAGCTGTTTTTT.

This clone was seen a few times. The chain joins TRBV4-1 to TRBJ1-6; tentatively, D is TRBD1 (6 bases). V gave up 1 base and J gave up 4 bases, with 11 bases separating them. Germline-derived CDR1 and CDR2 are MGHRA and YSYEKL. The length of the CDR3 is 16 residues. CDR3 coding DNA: TGCGCCAGCAGCCAAGCATGGACAGTGTATAATTCACCCCTCCACTTT. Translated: CASSQAWTVYNSPLHF.

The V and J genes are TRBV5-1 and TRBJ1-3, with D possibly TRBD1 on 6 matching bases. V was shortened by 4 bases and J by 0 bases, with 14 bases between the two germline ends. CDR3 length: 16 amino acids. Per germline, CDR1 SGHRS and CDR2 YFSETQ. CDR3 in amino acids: CASSGGPRNSGNTIYF. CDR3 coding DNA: TGCGCCAGCAGCGGGGGGCCCAGGAACTCTGGAAACACCATATATTTT.

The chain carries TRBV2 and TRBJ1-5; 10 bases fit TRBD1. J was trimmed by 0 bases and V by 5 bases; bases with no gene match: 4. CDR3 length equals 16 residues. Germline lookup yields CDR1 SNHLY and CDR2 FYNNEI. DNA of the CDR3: TGTGCCAGCAGTCCCCGACAGGGGGCTAGCAATCAGCCCCAGCATTTT. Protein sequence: CASSPRQGASNQPQHF. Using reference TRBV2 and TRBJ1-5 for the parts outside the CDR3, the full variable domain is EPEVTQTPSHQVTQMGQEVILRCVPISNHLYFYWYRQILGQKVEFLVSFYNNEISEKSEIFDDQFSVERPDGSNFTLKIRSTKLEDSAMYFCASSPRQGASNQPQHFGDGTRLSIL.

CDR3 bases: TGTGCCAGCAGCATATCACAGGGAGATAATGAAAAACTGTTTTTT. Protein: CASSISQGDNEKLFF. This chain connects TRBV7-8 to TRBJ1-4, with a possible D match to TRBD1 (6 bases). Per germline, CDR1 SGHVS and CDR2 FQNEAQ. The CDR3 contains 15 residues. V gave up 5 bases and J gave up 4 bases, with 14 bases separating them.

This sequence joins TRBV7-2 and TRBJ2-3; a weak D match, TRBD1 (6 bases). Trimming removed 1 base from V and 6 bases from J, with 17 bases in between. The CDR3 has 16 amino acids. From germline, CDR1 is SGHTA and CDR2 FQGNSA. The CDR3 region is CASSLGRGPTGDTQYF. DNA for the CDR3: TGTGCCAGCAGCTTAGGCCGCGGGCCCACAGGGGATACGCAGTATTTT.

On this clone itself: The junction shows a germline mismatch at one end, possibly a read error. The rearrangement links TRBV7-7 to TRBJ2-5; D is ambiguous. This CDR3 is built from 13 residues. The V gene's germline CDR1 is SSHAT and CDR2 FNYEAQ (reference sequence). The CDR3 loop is CASSLAPRETQYF. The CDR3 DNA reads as TGTGCTAGCAGCTTAGCCCCTAGAGAGACCCAGTACTTC.

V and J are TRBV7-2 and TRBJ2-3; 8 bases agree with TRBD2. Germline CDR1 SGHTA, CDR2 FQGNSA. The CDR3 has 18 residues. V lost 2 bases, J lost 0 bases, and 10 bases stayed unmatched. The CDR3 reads CASSLRFGAGASTDTQYF. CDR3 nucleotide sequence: TGTGCCAGCAGCTTAAGGTTTGGAGCGGGGGCCAGCACAGATACGCAGTATTTT.

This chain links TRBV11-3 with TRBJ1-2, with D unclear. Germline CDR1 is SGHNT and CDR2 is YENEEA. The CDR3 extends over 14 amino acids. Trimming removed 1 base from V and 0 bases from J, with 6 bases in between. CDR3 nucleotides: TGTGCCAGCAGCTTAGGGTTTACTAACTATGGCTACACCTTC. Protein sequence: CASSLGFTNYGYTF.

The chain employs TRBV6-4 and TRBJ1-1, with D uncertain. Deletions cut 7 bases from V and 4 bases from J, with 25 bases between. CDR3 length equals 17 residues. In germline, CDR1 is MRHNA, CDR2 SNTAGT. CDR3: CASIPPLIPIKATEAFF. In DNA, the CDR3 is TGTGCCAGCATCCCCCCCCTCATACCCATTAAGGCCACTGAAGCTTTCTTT.

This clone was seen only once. CDR3 in amino acids: CASSADRGLGYTF. DNA of the CDR3: TGTGCCAGCAGCGCAGACAGGGGGCTCGGCTACACCTTC. The chain is built from TRBV7-6 and TRBJ1-2; 10 bases agree with TRBD1. The CDR3 length is 13 residues. V gave up 5 bases and J gave up 8 bases; unmatched junction bases: 5. Looked up from germline, CDR1 is SGHVS and CDR2 is FNYEAQ.

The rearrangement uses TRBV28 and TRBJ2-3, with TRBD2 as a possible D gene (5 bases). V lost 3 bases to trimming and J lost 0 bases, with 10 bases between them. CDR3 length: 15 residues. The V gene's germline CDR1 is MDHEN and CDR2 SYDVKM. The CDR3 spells CASSFPGSSTDTQYF. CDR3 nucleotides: TGTGCCAGCAGTTTCCCGGGGTCCAGCACAGATACGCAGTATTTT.

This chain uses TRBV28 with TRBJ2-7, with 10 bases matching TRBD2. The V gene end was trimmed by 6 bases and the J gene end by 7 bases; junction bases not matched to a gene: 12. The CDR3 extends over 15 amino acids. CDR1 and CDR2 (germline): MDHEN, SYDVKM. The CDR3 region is CASRSGGALREEQYF. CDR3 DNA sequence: TGTGCCAGCAGGAGCGGGGGGGCACTCCGGGAGGAGCAGTACTTC.

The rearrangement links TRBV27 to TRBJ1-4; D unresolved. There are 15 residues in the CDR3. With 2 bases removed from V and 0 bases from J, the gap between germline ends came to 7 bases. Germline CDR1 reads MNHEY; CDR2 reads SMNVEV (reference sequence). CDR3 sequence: CASSLRSTTNEKLFF. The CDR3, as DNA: TGTGCCAGCAGTTTACGCAGTACAACTAATGAAAAACTGTTTTTT. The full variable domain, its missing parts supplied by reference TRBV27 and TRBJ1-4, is EAQVTQNPRYLITVTGKKLTVTCSQNMNHEYMSWYRQDPGLGLRQIYYSMNVEVTDKGDVPEGYKVSRKEKRNFPLILESPSPNQTSLYFCASSLRSTTNEKLFFGSGTQLSVL.